These T cell receptor beta chains were read from a single sample in a study of human T cells and chemical hapten exposure. TCRdb fed the RACE reads into MiXCR, producing one record per CDR3 protein. The sample consists of 250,000 or so distinct CDR3 sequences, around 7% of them appearing once. The sample was whole blood, taken in connection with sensitization to the hapten diphenylcyclopropenone (DPC). The receptor source for this set is a man aged 18-30 years with alopecia areata. Some clones in this sample may be carry-over from other donors' samples. CDR3s include the opening cysteine and the closing phenylalanine or tryptophan. A D gene is named only where the DNA matches it firmly. The size entry is marked missing in some rows and otherwise reads once, few, many or a size class.

j_gene	abundance	d_gene	v_gene	CDR3nt	CDR3aa
TRBJ1-6	many	.	TRBV6-5	TGTGCCACGCAAACACTGCTTCCAAGTAATTCACCCCTCCACTTT	CATQTLLPSNSPLHF
TRBJ1-2	many	TRBD1	TRBV20-1	TGCAGTGCAAATCTAGCTACAGGGGACTATGGCTACACCTTC	CSANLATGDYGYTF
TRBJ1-4	few	.	TRBV5-1	TGCGCCAGCAGCTTGGGGGACCGAGATGAAAAACTGTTTTTT	CASSLGDRDEKLFF
TRBJ2-1	.	TRBD1	TRBV20-1	TGCCTGAGGGGACAGTTCGGGTACAATGAGCAGTTCTTC	CLRGQFGYNEQFF
TRBJ1-5	few	TRBD1	TRBV6-2/TRBV6-3	TGTGCCAGCAAGGACAGGGTATACCATCAGCCCCAGCATTTT	CASKDRVYHQPQHF
TRBJ2-5	many	TRBD1	TRBV6-4	TGTGCCAGCAGTGATAGGACAGGGGGCATACTCCAAGAGACCCAGTACTTC	CASSDRTGGILQETQYF
TRBJ1-2	many	.	TRBV7-6	TGTGCCAGCAGCTTCCAAGGGGCAGCGAGCTATGGCTACACCTTC	CASSFQGAASYGYTF
TRBJ1-1	many	.	TRBV4-2	TGTGCCAGCAGCCAAGTATCAGGGAACACTGAAGCTTTCTTT	CASSQVSGNTEAFF
TRBJ1-3	many	TRBD1	TRBV2	TGTGCCAGCAGTGGGACAGGGCTTTCGGACACCATATATTTT	CASSGTGLSDTIYF
TRBJ2-7	.	TRBD1	TRBV5-1	TGCGCCAGCAGCGGGGGACAGGGGGCCTTTAGCGAGCAGTACTTC	CASSGGQGAFSEQYF
TRBJ1-5	few	.	TRBV5-1	TGCGCCAGCAGCTTGGCAGGGAGGCCTAATCAGCCCCAGCATTTT	CASSLAGRPNQPQHF
TRBJ2-7	.	TRBD1	TRBV20-1	TGCAGTGCGACGGGACAGGGGGCGTTTGGTTACGAGCAGTACTTC	CSATGQGAFGYEQYF
TRBJ1-4	.	.	TRBV19	TGTGCCAGTAGTATAGTAGTAGGAGTGGAACTGTTTTTT	CASSIVVGVELFF
TRBJ2-7	many	.	TRBV6-4	TGTGCCAGCAGTGACGAGGCGGTGGGTGAGCAGTACTTC	CASSDEAVGEQYF
TRBJ2-2	many	.	TRBV5-6	TGTGCCAGCAGCCTCGGGCCCGAGCTGTTTTTT	CASSLGPELFF
TRBJ1-2	few	TRBD1	TRBV29-1	TGCAGCGTTGAGGACAGGGTGCACTATGGCTACACCTTC	CSVEDRVHYGYTF
TRBJ2-3	few	TRBD1	TRBV6-4	TGTGCCAGCAGTGGGACAGGGGAAGCAGATACGCAGTATTTT	CASSGTGEADTQYF
TRBJ1-2	.	.	TRBV4-1	TGCGCCAGCAGCCAAGTAGGAGCGGCTGGCTACACCTTC	CASSQVGAAGYTF
TRBJ1-4	.	.	TRBV9	TGTGCCAGCAGCCCCCGGGCAAACCAACGGGGACTGTTTTTT	CASSPRANQRGLFF
TRBJ2-5	few	TRBD1	TRBV28	TGTGCCAGCAGCCCAGGGACAGAACCGCCGGGGACCCAGTACTTC	CASSPGTEPPGTQYF
TRBJ2-1	.	TRBD1	TRBV7-9	TGTGCCAGCAGCACACAACCGGACAGGACCTTCTCCTACAATGAGCAGTTCTTC	CASSTQPDRTFSYNEQFF
TRBJ2-1	.	.	TRBV27	TGTGCCAGCAGTTTATCTGGGGAAATTCAGTTCTTC	CASSLSGEIQFF
TRBJ2-7	.	.	TRBV11-2	TGTGCCAGCAGCTTAATGGACGAGCAGTACTTC	CASSLMDEQYF
TRBJ2-7	many	TRBD1	TRBV6-5	TGTGCCAGCAGCCGCGACAGGGACGAGCAGTACTTC	CASSRDRDEQYF
TRBJ1-5	few	.	TRBV10-3	TGTGCCATCAGTGAGTCGACTTCGGGCGGTAATCAGCCCCAGCATTTT	CAISESTSGGNQPQHF
TRBJ1-1	.	.	TRBV27	TGTGCCAGCAGTCCTCGGAGGGGGGAGAGGACTGAAGCTTTCTTT	CASSPRRGERTEAFF
TRBJ2-5	few	.	TRBV7-2	TGTGCCAGCATCGGGGGACTCGGTCCAGGGACCCAGTACTTC	CASIGGLGPGTQYF
TRBJ2-5	.	.	TRBV28	TGTGCCAGCAGTTCCCAGCGACAGCTCCAAGAGACCCAGTACTTC	CASSSQRQLQETQYF
TRBJ2-4	few	.	TRBV6-5	TGTGCCAGCAGTAGAGGGGGGCCCAAAAACATTCAGTACTTC	CASSRGGPKNIQYF
TRBJ2-5	.	.	TRBV12-3/TRBV12-4	TGTGCCAGCAGTTTACCGCAGGGAGGAGAGACCCAGTACTTC	CASSLPQGGETQYF
TRBJ2-1	few	.	TRBV24-1	TGTGCCACCAGTGCATCGGATGAGCAGTTCTTC	CATSASDEQFF
TRBJ2-7	few	.	TRBV28	TGTGCCAGCAGCTCCTCCGAAAGTCTCCACTTC	CASSSSESLHF
TRBJ2-2	few	TRBD1	TRBV4-2	TGTGCCAGCAGCCGCCGGGGACAGATGAACACCGGGGAGCTGTTTTTT	CASSRRGQMNTGELFF
TRBJ2-7	.	.	TRBV3-1	TGTGCCAGCAGCCAATCGGTCACCTACGAGCAGTACTTC	CASSQSVTYEQYF
TRBJ2-5	many	.	TRBV21-1	TGTGCCAGCAGCAAAGTGGGACACAAAAGAAGAGAGACCCAGTACTTC	CASSKVGHKRRETQYF
TRBJ2-1	many	.	TRBV7-9	TGTGCCAGCAGCTTACCCAGGGTTTCCTACAATGAGCAGTTCTTC	CASSLPRVSYNEQFF
TRBJ2-1	few	.	TRBV7-9	TGTGCCAGCAGCTTACTAGCTCTCGACAATGAGCAGTTCTTC	CASSLLALDNEQFF
TRBJ2-1	many	.	TRBV5-1	TGCGCCAGCAGCTTGGCCGATCGGTTATACAATGAGCAGTTCTTC	CASSLADRLYNEQFF
TRBJ1-6	.	.	TRBV27	TGTGCCAGCACCCCCAGGGGTAATTCACCCCTCCACTTT	CASTPRGNSPLHF
TRBJ2-2	few	.	TRBV27	TGTGCCAGCAGTTCGCCCTTTGAGGGGGGTCCCGGGGAGCTGTTTTTT	CASSSPFEGGPGELFF
TRBJ1-1	few	.	TRBV4-1	TGCGCCAGCAGCTACCCGGGACATCGGAACACTGAAGCTTTCTTT	CASSYPGHRNTEAFF
TRBJ2-2	few	.	TRBV9	TGTGCCAGCAGCGTAGAACCTCCGGGCACCGGGGAGCTGTTTTTT	CASSVEPPGTGELFF
TRBJ2-3	.	TRBD2	TRBV9	TGTGCCAGCAGCGCCCAACTAGCGGGGGCCACAGATACGCAGTATTTT	CASSAQLAGATDTQYF
TRBJ2-3	few	.	TRBV3-1	TGTGCCAGCAGCCAAGCAGTAAGACAGGACACAGATACGCAGTATTTT	CASSQAVRQDTDTQYF
TRBJ2-5	few	TRBD2	TRBV6-6	TGTGCCAGCAGGCCCACCGGGACTAGCAAAGAGACCCAGTACTTC	CASRPTGTSKETQYF
TRBJ1-1	many	.	TRBV7-2	TGTGCCAGCAGCTTAAACGGGGGACTGAACGCTTTCTTT	CASSLNGGLNAFF
TRBJ2-1	few	TRBD2	TRBV6-2/TRBV6-3	TGTGCCAGCAAACTAGCGGGGGGGTATGAGCAGTTCTTC	CASKLAGGYEQFF
TRBJ2-2	many	.	TRBV9	TGTGCCAGCAGCGTAGAGCAGGACACCGGGGAGCTGTTTTTT	CASSVEQDTGELFF
TRBJ1-1	once	.	TRBV3-1	TGTGCCGGCAGCCAAGCTCTAGGGGGTCAGGGGAACACTGAAGCTTTCTTT	CAGSQALGGQGNTEAFF
TRBJ1-1	many	.	TRBV15	TGTGCCACCAGCAGAGCGGCTCGCACTGAAGCTTTCTTT	CATSRAARTEAFF